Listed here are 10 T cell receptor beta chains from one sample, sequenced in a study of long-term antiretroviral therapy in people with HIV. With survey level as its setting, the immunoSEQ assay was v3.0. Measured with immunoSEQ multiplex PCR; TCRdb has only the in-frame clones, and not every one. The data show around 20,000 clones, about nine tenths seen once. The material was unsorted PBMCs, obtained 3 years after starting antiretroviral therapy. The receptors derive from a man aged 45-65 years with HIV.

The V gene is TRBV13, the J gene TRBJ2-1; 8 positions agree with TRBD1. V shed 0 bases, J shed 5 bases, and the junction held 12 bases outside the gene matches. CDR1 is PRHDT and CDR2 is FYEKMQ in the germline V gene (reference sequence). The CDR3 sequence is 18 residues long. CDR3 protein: CASSLGPIQGASDNEQFF. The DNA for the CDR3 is TGTGCCAGCAGCTTAGGTCCCATTCAGGGGGCATCTGACAATGAGCAGTTCTTC.

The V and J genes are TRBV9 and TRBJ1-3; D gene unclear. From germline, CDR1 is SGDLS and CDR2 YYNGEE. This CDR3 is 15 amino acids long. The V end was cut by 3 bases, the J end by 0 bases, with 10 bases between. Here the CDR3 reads CASSAQKGSGNTIYF. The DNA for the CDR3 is TGTGCCAGCAGCGCTCAAAAGGGCTCTGGAAACACCATATATTTT.

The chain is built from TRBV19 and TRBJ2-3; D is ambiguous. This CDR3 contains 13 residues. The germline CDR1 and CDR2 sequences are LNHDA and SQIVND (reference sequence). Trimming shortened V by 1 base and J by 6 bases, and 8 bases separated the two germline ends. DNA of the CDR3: TGTGCCAGTAGTATAGTCCAAGGGGATACGCAGTATTTT. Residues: CASSIVQGDTQYF.

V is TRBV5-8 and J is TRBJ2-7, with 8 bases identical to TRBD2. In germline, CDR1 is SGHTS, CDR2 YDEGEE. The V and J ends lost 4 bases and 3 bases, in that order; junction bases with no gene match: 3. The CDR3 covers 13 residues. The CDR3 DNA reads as TGTGCCAGCAGCGCCGGGGGGGACTACGAGCAGTACTTC. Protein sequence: CASSAGGDYEQYF.

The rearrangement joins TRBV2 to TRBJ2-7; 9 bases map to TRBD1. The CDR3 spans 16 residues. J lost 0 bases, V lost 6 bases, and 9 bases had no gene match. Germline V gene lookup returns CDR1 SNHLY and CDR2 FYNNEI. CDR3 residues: CASSIPGTGNSYEQYF. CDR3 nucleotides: TGTGCCAGCAGCATCCCCGGGACAGGGAACTCCTACGAGCAGTACTTC.

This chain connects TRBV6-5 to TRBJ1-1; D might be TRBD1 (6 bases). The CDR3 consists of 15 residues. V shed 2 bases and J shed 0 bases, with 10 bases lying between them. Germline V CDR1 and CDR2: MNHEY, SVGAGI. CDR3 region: CASSYPGAMNTEAFF. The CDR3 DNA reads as TGTGCCAGCAGTTACCCGGGGGCCATGAACACTGAAGCTTTCTTT.

CDR3 bases: TGTGCCAGCAGCTTAGGAGGGGGCGGATGGACCGGGGAGCTGTTTTTT. It is translated as CASSLGGGGWTGELFF. The V and J genes are TRBV11-2 and TRBJ2-2; 7 nucleotides agree with TRBD1. This CDR3 has 16 residues. V lost 1 base to trimming and J lost 5 bases; unmatched junction nucleotides: 7. Germline V gene data show CDR1 as SGHAT and CDR2 as FQNNGV. The entire variable domain, with the rest obtained from reference TRBV11-2 and TRBJ2-2, is as follows: EAGVAQSPRYKIIEKRQSVAFWCNPISGHATLYWYQQILGQGPKLLIQFQNNGVVDDSQLPKDRFSAERLKGVDSTLKIQPAKLEDSAVYLCASSLGGGGWTGELFFGEGSRLTVL.

CDR3 DNA: TGTGCCAGCGGGGGACAGGGGGAGGCTGAAGCTTTCTTT. Its protein is CASGGQGEAEAFF. The chain is built from TRBV27 and TRBJ1-1, with TRBD1 matching 11 bases. There are 13 residues in the CDR3. V was pared by 8 bases and J by 6 bases, with 5 bases of the junction left unmatched. Germline V gene sequence: CDR1 MNHEY, CDR2 SMNVEV (reference sequence).

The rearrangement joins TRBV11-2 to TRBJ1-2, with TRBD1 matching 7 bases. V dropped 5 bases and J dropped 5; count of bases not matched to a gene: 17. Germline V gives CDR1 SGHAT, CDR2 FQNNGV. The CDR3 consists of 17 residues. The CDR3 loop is CASSLIQGMGTMYGYTF. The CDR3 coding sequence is TGTGCCAGCAGCCTAATACAGGGGATGGGAACTATGTATGGCTACACCTTC.

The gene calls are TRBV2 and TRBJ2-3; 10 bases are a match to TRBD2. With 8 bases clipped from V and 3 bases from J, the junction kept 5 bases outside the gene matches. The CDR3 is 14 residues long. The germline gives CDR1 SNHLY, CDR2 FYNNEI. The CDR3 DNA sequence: TGTGCCAGCTCCCAGGGACTAGCGACAGATACGCAGTATTTT. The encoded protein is CASSQGLATDTQYF.